This T cell receptor (beta chain) is drawn from a study of shared clonotypes between healthy human individuals. The repertoire was sequenced with immunoSEQ multiplex PCR; TCRdb's copy has only in-frame clones and lacks some. In the table there are roughly 1.4 million clones, approximately 98.5% of which are singletons. Trimming pared 7 bases from V and 10 bases from J, leaving 11 bases between. This CDR3 has 10 amino acids. CDR1 DFQATT and CDR2 SNEGSKA come from the germline V gene (reference sequence). The sequenced sample consisted of naive CD4+ T cells sorted from blood. Documented subset: CD45RA+ positively selected. The chain uses TRBV20-1 and TRBJ2-1, with D tentatively TRBD1 or TRBD2 (5 bases each). This TCR came from a man aged 25 to 40 in good health. CDR3 protein: CSVREKEQFF. Here the CDR3 DNA reads TGCAGTGTCAGGGAGAAGGAGCAGTTCTTC.